The clone carrying this T cell receptor beta chain was seen repeatedly, ten times or more. This record belongs to a study of read filtering for tumor transcriptome and immune sequencing. This CDR3 has 13 amino acids. With 5 bases removed from V and 2 bases from J, the gap between germline ends came to 9 bases. Germline loops: CDR1 SGHRS, CDR2 YFSETQ. From 300 to 400 ng of RNA, a library with molecular barcoded alpha/delta and beta/gamma adaptors was made. TCRdb passed the reads through MiXCR, listing each CDR3 protein once. The sample lists approximately 93,000 distinct CDR3 sequences; 20% to 25% were seen once.

The chain links TRBV5-1 to TRBJ2-3; D is undetermined. The source material was a population of CD138-negative cells sorted from bone marrow. The clonotype was recovered from a donor over 35 with multiple myeloma. The DNA for the CDR3 is TGCGCCAGCAGGCCGCGGACCACAGATACGCAGTATTTT. Protein sequence: CASRPRTTDTQYF.